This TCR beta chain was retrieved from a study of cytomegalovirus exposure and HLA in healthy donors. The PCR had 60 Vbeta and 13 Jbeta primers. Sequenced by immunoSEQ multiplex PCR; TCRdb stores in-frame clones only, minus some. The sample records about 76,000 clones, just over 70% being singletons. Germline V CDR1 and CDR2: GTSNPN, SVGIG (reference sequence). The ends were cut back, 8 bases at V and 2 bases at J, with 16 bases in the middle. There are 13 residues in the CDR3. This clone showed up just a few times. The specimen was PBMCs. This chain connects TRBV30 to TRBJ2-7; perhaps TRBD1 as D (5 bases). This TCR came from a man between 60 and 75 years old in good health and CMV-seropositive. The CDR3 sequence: CAGRSRVAYEQYF. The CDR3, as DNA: TGTGCCGGAAGGTCCAGGGTCGCCTACGAGCAGTACTTC.